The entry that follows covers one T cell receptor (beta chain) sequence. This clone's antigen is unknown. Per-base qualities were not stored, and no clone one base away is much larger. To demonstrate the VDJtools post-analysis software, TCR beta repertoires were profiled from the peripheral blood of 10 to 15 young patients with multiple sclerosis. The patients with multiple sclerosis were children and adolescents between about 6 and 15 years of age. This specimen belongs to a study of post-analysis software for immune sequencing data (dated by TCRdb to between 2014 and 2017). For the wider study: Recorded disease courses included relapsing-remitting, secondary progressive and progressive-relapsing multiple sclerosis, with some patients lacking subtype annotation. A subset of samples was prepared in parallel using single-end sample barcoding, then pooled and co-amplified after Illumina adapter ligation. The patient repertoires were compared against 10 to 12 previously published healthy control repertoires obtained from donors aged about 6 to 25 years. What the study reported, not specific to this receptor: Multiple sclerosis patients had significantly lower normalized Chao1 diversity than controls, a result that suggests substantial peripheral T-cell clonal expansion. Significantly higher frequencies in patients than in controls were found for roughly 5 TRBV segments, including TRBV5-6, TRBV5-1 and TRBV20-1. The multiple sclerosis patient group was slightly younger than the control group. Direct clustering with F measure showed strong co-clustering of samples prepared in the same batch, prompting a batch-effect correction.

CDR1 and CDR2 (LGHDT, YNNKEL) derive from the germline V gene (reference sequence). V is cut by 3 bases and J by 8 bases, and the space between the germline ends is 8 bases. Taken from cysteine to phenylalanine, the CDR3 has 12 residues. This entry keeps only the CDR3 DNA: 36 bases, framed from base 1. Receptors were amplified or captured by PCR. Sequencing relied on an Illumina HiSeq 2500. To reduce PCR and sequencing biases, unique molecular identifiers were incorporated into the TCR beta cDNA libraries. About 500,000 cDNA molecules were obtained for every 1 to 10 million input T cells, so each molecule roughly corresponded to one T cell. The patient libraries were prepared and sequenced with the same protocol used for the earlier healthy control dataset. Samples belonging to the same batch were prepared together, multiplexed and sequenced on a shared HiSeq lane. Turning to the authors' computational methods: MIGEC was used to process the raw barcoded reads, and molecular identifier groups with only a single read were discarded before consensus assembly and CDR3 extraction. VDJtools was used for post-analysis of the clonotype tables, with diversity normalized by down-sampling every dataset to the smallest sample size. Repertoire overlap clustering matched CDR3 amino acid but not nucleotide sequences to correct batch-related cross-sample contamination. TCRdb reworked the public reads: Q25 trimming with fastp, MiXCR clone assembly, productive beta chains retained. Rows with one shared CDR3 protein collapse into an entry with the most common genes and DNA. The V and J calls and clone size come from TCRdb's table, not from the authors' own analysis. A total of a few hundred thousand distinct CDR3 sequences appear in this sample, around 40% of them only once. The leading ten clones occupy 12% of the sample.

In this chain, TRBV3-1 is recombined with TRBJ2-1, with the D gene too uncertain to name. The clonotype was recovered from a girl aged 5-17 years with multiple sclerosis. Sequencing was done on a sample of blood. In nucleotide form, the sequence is TGTGCCAGCAGCCACACACGCGATGAGCAGTTCTTC. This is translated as CASSHTRDEQFF.